This T cell receptor (beta chain) was found in a study of monozygotic twins with cystic fibrosis listed by TCRdb under 2021. For context, the study as a whole: About 3 micrograms of fragmented DNA went through around 14 PCR cycles to produce barcoded libraries. Data for three of the twin pairs had been reported previously in another context. Made up mostly of children and adolescents, the cohort included ten female and six male twin pairs ranging in age from about 2.0 to 36.4 years, with a median of about 9.2 years. The study compared TCR beta repertoires within and between 16 monozygotic twin pairs with cystic fibrosis to assess genetic influence on V and J gene usage. On the day blood was drawn, the twins' weight-for-height and FEVPerc (FEV1 disease centile) were ranked against those of the 1,100 or so cohort participants. Study-wide findings and limitations: Simpson clonality was found to be generally low (median 0.0095), suggesting a naive-dominated repertoire, although higher clonality was observed in the most severely affected patients. The greatest similarity to the co-twin was observed for V gene usage in 13 of 16 pairs and for J usage in 8 of 16 pairs, which suggested genetic constraints. Monozygotic CF twin pairs shared significantly more nucleotide-identical clonotypes within each pair than unrelated CF individuals shared with one another (P = 0.000026, Mann-Whitney). No association turned up between shared CDR3 numbers and age, concordance or disease severity, and the cohort was small.

Following the manufacturer's instructions, the researchers used the immunoSEQ immune profiling system to amplify TCR beta CDR3 regions via multiplex PCR. Sequencing was performed on an Illumina NextSeq system. The paper's data handling went like this. Sequence data were processed on the immunoSEQ Analyzer platform, and clonality was computed as the square root of Simpson's index of productive rearrangements. Similarity in V and J usage was measured by Jensen-Shannon distance, and OLGA was used to compute CDR3 generation probabilities. Shared CDR3 sequences were searched in the immuneACCESS database (August 2020) and in VDJdb (December 2020). Not all clones reach the TCRdb copy of this immuneACCESS table, which keeps in-frame sequences only. Checked studies attribute under half of the gap to unresolved V genes and leave the rest unexplained. V and J calls and clone size are as listed in that table; D and trimming were resolved from the DNA. This sample comprises roughly 13,000 clones, over 75% of them detected only once. The ten largest clonotypes hold around 0.7% of the sample.

Reading from cysteine to phenylalanine, the CDR3 counts 14 amino acids. The DNA shown is the 42-base CDR3, in frame from base 1. The junction carries 12 bases between V and J, which are trimmed by 2 bases and 7 bases respectively. The germline V gene provides CDR1 MNHEY and CDR2 SVGAGI. The twin pairs came from the European Cystic Fibrosis Twin and Sibling Study Cohort, which recruited patients from 150 or so CF clinics across 14 European countries. Zygosity and CFTR genotype were verified in-house, and zygosity was tested by multiplex PCR of nine short tandem repeat loci. Each twin gave a peripheral blood sample, and clinical parameters were documented on that same day of blood sampling. Genomic DNA was isolated from peripheral blood cells with phenol/chloroform and kept in TE buffer at 4 degrees C. A remark on this clone: Its antigen is unknown. It has no much larger one-base neighbor in the sample; base qualities were not kept.

The sequence is built from TRBV6-5 and TRBJ1-5; perhaps TRBD1 is the D gene, with 6 bases matching. The clonotype was recovered from a boy aged 10-17 years with cystic fibrosis. The material sequenced was blood. The sequence in DNA is TGTGCCAGCAGTTACGATGCCAGGGGACAGCCCCAGCATTTT. This codes for CASSYDARGQPQHF.